This TCR beta chain was found in a study of T cell responses to AZD1222 COVID-19 vaccine. Across the whole study: It was second doses at about 4 or about 12 weeks that were pooled. The study's findings and limits: Females outnumbered males among donors, who were mostly white British; clonal diversity was possibly underestimated. The study reported that nearly half of spike-specific TCRs target unmutated variant regions.

The CDR3 sequence is 16 residues long. Germline assignment: CDR1 SGHTA and CDR2 FQGNSA. V trimming: 5 bases; J trimming: 4 bases; junction bases outside the gene matches: 5. A remark on this clone: Its target is not known.

Profiling relied on immunoSEQ multiplex PCR, and the TCRdb table lists in-frame clones only, not all of them. In the table there are about 99,000 clones, roughly 87% of which are singletons. The source is an adult in good health. The sequences come from peripheral blood, collected on day 0 of AZD1222 vaccination. V gene TRBV7-2 combines with J gene TRBJ2-1, with 13 positions matching TRBD2. The CDR3 DNA sequence: TGTGCCAGCAGCCCCCCGGGACTAGCGGGATACAATGAGCAGTTCTTC. Its protein product is CASSPPGLAGYNEQFF.